This TCR beta chain was recovered during a study of CD8 T cells in Susac syndrome. The CDR3 has 12 residues. Germline CDR1 and CDR2: DFQATT and SNEGSKA (reference sequence). The V and J ends lost 6 bases and 2 bases respectively, with 8 bases between them. A quantity of roughly 0.5 to 1 ug RNA underwent reverse transcription using random hexamers. Each CDR3 protein gets one entry after TCRdb re-called the immunoSEQ multiplex PCR reads with MiXCR. The sample carries about 200,000 distinct CDR3 sequences, about 95% recorded once. V usage is TRBV20-1 and J usage is TRBJ1-3; D is possibly TRBD1 (6 bases). The sample taken for sequencing was CD4+ T cells from PBMCs. The receptor was isolated from a human donor with multiple sclerosis. The DNA of the CDR3 is TGCAGTGCCGGACAGACTGGAAACACCATATATTTT. As protein: CSAGQTGNTIYF.